The 11 T cell receptor beta chains below come from one sample, sequenced in a study of T-cell reconstitution after alpha-beta-depleted transplantation in children. Preparing the TCRbeta library involved the use of unique molecular identifiers. MiXCR, applied by TCRdb to the PCR reads, yields one record per CDR3 protein. In the table there are 500,000 to 600,000 distinct CDR3 sequences, 25% to 30% of which are singletons. Material: PBMCs, obtained before TCRalphabeta/CD19-depleted stem cell transplant. These receptors all come from a boy younger than two with Wiskott-Aldrich syndrome, due to receive a stem cell transplant.

This clonotype was seen more than once but under ten times. CDR3 sequence reads: CATSDRTGNYYEQYF. The DNA of the CDR3 is TGTGCCACCAGTGACAGGACAGGGAATTACTACGAGCAGTACTTC. The chain recombines TRBV24-1 with TRBJ2-7; 8 bases map to TRBD1. Losses at the gene ends were 4 bases for V and 3 bases for J; bases not matched to a gene: 7. Germline CDR1 and CDR2: KGHDR and SFDVKD. The CDR3 is 15 residues long.

This sequence joins TRBV20-1 and TRBJ2-5; D is possibly TRBD1 or TRBD2 (5 bases each). CDR3 length equals 13 residues. CDR1 and CDR2 from the germline V gene are DFQATT and SNEGSKA (reference sequence). The germline V and J ends were trimmed by 2 bases and 2 bases, with 9 bases remaining between them. DNA of the CDR3: TGCAGTGCTAGATCGGGGCCGCAAGAGACCCAGTACTTC. This encodes CSARSGPQETQYF.

V and J are TRBV2 and TRBJ1-5; 8 nucleotides match TRBD1. V was pared by 7 bases and J by 6 bases, with 2 bases of the junction left unmatched. Germline CDR1 SNHLY, CDR2 FYNNEI. This CDR3 is 12 amino acids long. CDR3: CASTTGGQPQHF. CDR3 bases: TGTGCCAGCACCACAGGGGGTCAGCCCCAGCATTTT.

CDR3 in DNA: TGCGCCAGCAGCTTGACCGACCGCAACACTGAAGCTTTCTTT. The encoded protein is CASSLTDRNTEAFF. The chain uses TRBV5-1 and TRBJ1-1, with D unclear. Germline V gene lookup returns CDR1 SGHRS and CDR2 YFSETQ. Between the trimmed V and J ends, which lost 1 base and 2 bases, there was a span of 9 bases. This CDR3 region has 14 residues.

This clonotype came up a few times. The chain is built from TRBV4-2 and TRBJ1-6, with D hard to call. The CDR3 covers 18 residues. CDR1 and CDR2 from the germline V gene are LGHNA and YNFKEQ. Trimming cost V 1 base and J 0 bases, with 13 bases left between them. CDR3 nucleotides: TGTGCCAGCAGCCAAGTTGAAGGGAAAGTCTCCTATAATTCACCCCTCCACTTT. Its protein product is CASSQVEGKVSYNSPLHF.

This clonotype came up a few times. This chain joins TRBV6-1 and TRBJ2-5; TRBD2 aligns across 7 bases. From germline, CDR1 is MNHNS and CDR2 SASEGT. V was clipped by 6 bases and J by 2 bases; unmatched bases: 6. The CDR3 is 14 residues long. The CDR3 DNA is TGTGCCAGCAGATTTGGGGAGGGGCAAGAGACCCAGTACTTC. It specifies CASRFGEGQETQYF.

This clonotype was recorded a few times. The V and J genes are TRBV30 and TRBJ2-2; the match to TRBD1 covers 10 bases. CDR3 size: 16 residues. Germline-derived CDR1 and CDR2 are GTSNPN and SVGIG (reference sequence). J lost 7 bases, V lost 5 bases, and 13 bases had no gene match. The CDR3 loop is CAWRDRGGEVVGELFF. The DNA for the CDR3 is TGTGCCTGGCGGGACAGGGGCGGGGAAGTAGTCGGGGAGCTGTTTTTT.

The gene calls are TRBV12-3 or TRBV12-4 and TRBJ2-1; D ambiguous. The CDR3 covers 15 residues. V shed 8 bases and J shed 2 bases, with 16 bases lying between them. In nucleotides, the CDR3 is TGTGCCAGCCACCAGCACATCGGCCCCTACAATGAGCAGTTCTTC. Residues: CASHQHIGPYNEQFF.

The rearrangement links TRBV27 to TRBJ2-2; 11 bases fit TRBD2. Unmatched junction bases numbered 3, after V lost 8 bases and J lost 1 base. This CDR3 has 15 amino acids. Germline CDR1 is MNHEY and CDR2 is SMNVEV (reference sequence). The CDR3 loop is CASGTSGRNTGELFF. The CDR3 DNA reads as TGTGCCAGCGGGACTAGCGGTCGGAACACCGGGGAGCTGTTTTTT.

The chain carries TRBV5-1 and TRBJ2-1, with D perhaps matching TRBD1 (6 bases). CDR3 length: 16 amino acids. Germline V gives CDR1 SGHRS, CDR2 YFSETQ. Trimming took off 4 bases at V and 4 bases at J, with 18 bases between the two ends. In nucleotides, the CDR3 is TGCGCCAGCAGCACTGCTACAGGGATTCCTTACAATGAGCAGTTCTTC. Its protein product is CASSTATGIPYNEQFF.

The CDR3 DNA follows: TGTGCCAGCAGAAGGACAGGGGGACGGGATCAGCCCCAGCATTTT. Protein: CASRRTGGRDQPQHF. The genes are TRBV2 and TRBJ1-5; 10 nucleotides align to TRBD1. Trimming at V came to 6 bases and at J to 5 bases, leaving 7 bases not matched to a gene. The CDR3 is made up of 15 amino acids. CDR1 and CDR2 from the germline V gene are SNHLY and FYNNEI.